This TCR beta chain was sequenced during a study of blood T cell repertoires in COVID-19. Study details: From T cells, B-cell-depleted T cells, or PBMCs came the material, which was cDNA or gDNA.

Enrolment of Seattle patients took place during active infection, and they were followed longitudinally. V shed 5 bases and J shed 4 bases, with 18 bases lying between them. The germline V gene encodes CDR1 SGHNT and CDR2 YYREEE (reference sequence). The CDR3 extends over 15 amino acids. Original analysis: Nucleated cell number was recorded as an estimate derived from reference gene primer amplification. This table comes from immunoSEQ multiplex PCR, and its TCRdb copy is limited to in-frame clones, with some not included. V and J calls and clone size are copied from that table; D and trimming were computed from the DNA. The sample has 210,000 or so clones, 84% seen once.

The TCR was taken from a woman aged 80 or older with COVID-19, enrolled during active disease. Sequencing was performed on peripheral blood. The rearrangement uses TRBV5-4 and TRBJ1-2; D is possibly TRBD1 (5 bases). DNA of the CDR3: TGTGCCAGCAGAGCCGCCGGGGCGGGGTCCTATGGCTACACCTTC. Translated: CASRAAGAGSYGYTF.